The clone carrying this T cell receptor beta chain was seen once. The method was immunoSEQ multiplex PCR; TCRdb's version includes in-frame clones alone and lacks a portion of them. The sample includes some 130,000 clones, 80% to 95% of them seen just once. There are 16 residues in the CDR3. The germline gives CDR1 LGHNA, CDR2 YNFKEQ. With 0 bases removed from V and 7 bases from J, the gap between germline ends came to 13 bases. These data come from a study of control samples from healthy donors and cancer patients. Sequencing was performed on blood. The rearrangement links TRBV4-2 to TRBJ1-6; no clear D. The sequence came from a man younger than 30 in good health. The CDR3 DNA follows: TGTGCCAGCAGCCAAGATAAAGGGCATGGAAATTCACCCCTCCACTTT. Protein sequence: CASSQDKGHGNSPLHF.